One and the same sample provided the 11 T cell receptor beta chains below, sequenced in a study of T cell changes during pregnancy in multiple sclerosis. Produced via immunoSEQ multiplex PCR; TCRdb's table is partial and in-frame only. The sample lists 15,000 to 20,000 clones, approximately 91% occurring once. Sequenced here: CD8+ T cells from peripheral blood mononuclear cells, sampled after pregnancy. These receptors originate from a female donor in good health, enrolled as a control in a pregnancy study.

The chain combines TRBV5-1 with TRBJ2-7; TRBD1 might be the D (6 bases). Deletions cut 2 bases from V and 4 bases from J, with 19 bases between. This CDR3 contains 16 residues. Germline-derived CDR1 and CDR2 are SGHRS and YFSETQ. The CDR3: CASSLLVGQSAYEQYF. As DNA, the CDR3 is TGCGCCAGCAGCTTACTGGTCGGACAGTCTGCTTACGAGCAGTACTTC.

The chain carries TRBV6-4 and TRBJ2-1; 8 bases agree with TRBD2. V dropped 2 bases and J dropped 4; count of bases not matched to a gene: 4. There are 15 residues in the CDR3. Germline values: CDR1 MRHNA, CDR2 SNTAGT. The CDR3 is CASSDRLATYNEQFF. As DNA, the CDR3 is TGTGCCAGCAGTGACCGACTAGCGACATACAATGAGCAGTTCTTC.

The CDR3 loop is CASSTGGNSYEQYF. Written as DNA, the CDR3 is TGTGCCAGCAGCACTGGCGGAAACTCCTACGAGCAGTACTTC. The chain couples TRBV6-5 to TRBJ2-7; D gene ambiguous. Deletions cut 6 bases from V and 0 bases from J, with 12 bases between. Looked up from germline, CDR1 is MNHEY and CDR2 is SVGAGI. The CDR3 spans 14 residues.

This chain links TRBV29-1 with TRBJ2-7; maybe TRBD2 (6 bases). CDR1 and CDR2 from the germline V gene are SQVTM and ANQGSEA. There are 15 residues in the CDR3. Trimming cost V 4 bases and J 7 bases, with 23 bases left between them. CDR3 residues: CSVGDALGGYSEQYF. CDR3 sequence (DNA): TGCAGCGTTGGGGACGCACTTGGGGGGTACTCGGAGCAGTACTTC.

This clone was picked up one time. The V call is TRBV10-2, the J call TRBJ1-3; TRBD1 is a possible D gene (5 bases). The V gene's germline CDR1 is WSHSY and CDR2 SAAADI. With 1 base removed from V and 5 bases from J, the gap between germline ends came to 9 bases. There are 14 residues in the CDR3. The CDR3 sequence: CASSEFQGRNTIYF. The CDR3 DNA follows: TGCGCCAGCAGTGAGTTCCAGGGAAGAAACACCATATATTTT.

V gene TRBV7-9 combines with J gene TRBJ1-1; the D gene is possibly TRBD1 (6 bases). Germline CDR1 SEHNR, CDR2 FQNEAQ (reference sequence). The CDR3 is 15 residues long. The V gene lost 1 base and the J gene lost 6 bases, with 15 bases spanning the gap. CDR3 in amino acids: CASSLGGGGTPEAFF. CDR3 nucleotides: TGTGCCAGCAGCTTAGGGGGGGGCGGCACCCCTGAAGCTTTCTTT.

The chain recombines TRBV15 with TRBJ1-1; D unresolved. Germline V gene lookup returns CDR1 LNHNV and CDR2 YYDKDF (reference sequence). The CDR3 has 14 residues. V was cut by 5 bases and J by 1 base, with 11 bases left in between. CDR3 region: CATSSVPGNTEAFF. Written as DNA, the CDR3 is TGTGCCACCAGCTCGGTCCCGGGGAACACTGAAGCTTTCTTT. The variable domain in full, with the rest retrieved from reference TRBV15 and TRBJ1-1, is DAMVIQNPRYQVTQFGKPVTLSCSQTLNHNVMYWYQQKSSQAPKLLFHYYDKDFNNEADTPDNFQSRRPNTSFCFLDIRSPGLGDTAMYLCATSSVPGNTEAFFGQGTRLTVV.

The chain carries TRBV11-2 and TRBJ2-3, with 7 bases matching TRBD2. Germline V lookup: CDR1 SGHAT, CDR2 FQNNGV. This CDR3 is 15 amino acids long. The V and J ends lost 4 bases and 3 bases, in that order; junction bases with no gene match: 7. The CDR3 reads CASSYAGEKTDTQYF. The CDR3 DNA reads as TGTGCCAGCAGCTACGCGGGGGAGAAAACAGATACGCAGTATTTT.

The chain carries TRBV28 and TRBJ1-2, with 7 bases that match TRBD1. Germline V lookup: CDR1 MDHEN, CDR2 SYDVKM. The junction had 17 bases not matched to a gene; V was cut back by 1 base and J by 6 bases. This CDR3 contains 18 residues. As DNA, the CDR3 is TGTGCCAGCAGTTTATACCGGACAGGTGACTCGGGGAATAATGGCTACACCTTC. Translation gives CASSLYRTGDSGNNGYTF.

V usage is TRBV6-5 and J usage is TRBJ2-1; D ambiguous. This CDR3 has 12 amino acids. Germline CDR1 MNHEY, CDR2 SVGAGI. V shed 2 bases and J shed 9 bases, with 8 bases lying between them. The CDR3 loop reads CASSYRRSEQFF. CDR3 DNA sequence: TGTGCCAGCAGTTACAGACGGAGTGAGCAGTTCTTC.

The DNA of the CDR3 is TGCGCCAGCAGTGAGTCGAGGCGGGATCAGCCCCAGCATTTT. It encodes CASSESRRDQPQHF. The chain joins TRBV10-2 to TRBJ1-5; no clear D gene. Germline V gene sequence: CDR1 WSHSY, CDR2 SAAADI. Trimming removed 0 bases at V and 5 bases at J, with 8 bases between. The CDR3 loop spans 14 amino acids.